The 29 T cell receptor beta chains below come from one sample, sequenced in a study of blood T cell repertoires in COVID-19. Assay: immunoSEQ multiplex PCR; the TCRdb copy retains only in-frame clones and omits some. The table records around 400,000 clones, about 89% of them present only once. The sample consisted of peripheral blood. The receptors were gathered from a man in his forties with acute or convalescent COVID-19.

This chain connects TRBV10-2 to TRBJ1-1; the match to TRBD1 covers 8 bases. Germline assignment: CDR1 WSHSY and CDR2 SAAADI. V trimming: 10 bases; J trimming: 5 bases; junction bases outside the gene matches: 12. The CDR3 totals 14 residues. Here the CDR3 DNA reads TGCGCCACTGGTCCCGACAGGGGACGGACTGAAGCTTTCTTT. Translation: CATGPDRGRTEAFF.

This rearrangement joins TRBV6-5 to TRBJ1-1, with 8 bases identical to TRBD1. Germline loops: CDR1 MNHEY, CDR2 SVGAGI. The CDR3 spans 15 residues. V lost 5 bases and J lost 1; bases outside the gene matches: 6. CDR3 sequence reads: CASSRRTGRNTEAFF. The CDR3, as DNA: TGTGCCAGCAGTAGAAGGACAGGGCGGAACACTGAAGCTTTCTTT.

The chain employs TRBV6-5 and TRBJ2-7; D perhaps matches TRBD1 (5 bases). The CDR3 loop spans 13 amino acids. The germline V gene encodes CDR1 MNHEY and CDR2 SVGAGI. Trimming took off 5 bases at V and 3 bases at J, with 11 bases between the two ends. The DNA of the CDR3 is TGTGCCAGCAGTCAGACCGACAGCTACGAGCAGTACTTC. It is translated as CASSQTDSYEQYF.

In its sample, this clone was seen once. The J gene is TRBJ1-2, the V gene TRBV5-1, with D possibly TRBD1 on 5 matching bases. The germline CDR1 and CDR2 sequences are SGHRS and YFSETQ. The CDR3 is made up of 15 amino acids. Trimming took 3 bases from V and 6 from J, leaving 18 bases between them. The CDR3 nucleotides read TGCGCCAGCAGCTCCCGCGGAGGGGCCTCGGATGGCTACACCTTC. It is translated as CASSSRGGASDGYTF.

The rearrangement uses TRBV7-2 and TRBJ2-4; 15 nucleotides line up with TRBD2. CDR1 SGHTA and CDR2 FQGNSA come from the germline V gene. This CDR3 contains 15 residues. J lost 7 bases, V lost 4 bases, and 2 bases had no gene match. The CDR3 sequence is CASSSGLAGGNIQYF. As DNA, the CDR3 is TGTGCCAGCAGCTCAGGACTAGCGGGGGGGAACATTCAGTACTTC.

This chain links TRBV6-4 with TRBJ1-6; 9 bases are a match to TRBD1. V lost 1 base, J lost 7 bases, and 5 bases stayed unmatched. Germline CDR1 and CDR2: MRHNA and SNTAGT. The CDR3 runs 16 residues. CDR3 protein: CASSDYLGTGNSPLHF. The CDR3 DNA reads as TGTGCCAGCAGTGACTACCTCGGGACAGGGAATTCACCCCTCCACTTT.

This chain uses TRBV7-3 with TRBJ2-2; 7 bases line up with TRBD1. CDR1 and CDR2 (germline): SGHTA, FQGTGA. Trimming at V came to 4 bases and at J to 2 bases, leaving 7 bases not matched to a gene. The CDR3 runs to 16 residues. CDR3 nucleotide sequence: TGTGCCAGCAGCTCGCGTAGACAGGGAAACACCGGGGAGCTGTTTTTT. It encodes CASSSRRQGNTGELFF.

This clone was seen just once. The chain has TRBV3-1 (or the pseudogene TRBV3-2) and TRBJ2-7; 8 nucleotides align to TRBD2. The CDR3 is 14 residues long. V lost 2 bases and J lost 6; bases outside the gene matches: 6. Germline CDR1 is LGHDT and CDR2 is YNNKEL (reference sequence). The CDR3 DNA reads TGTGCCAGCAGCCAAACTGGGACTAGAGGCGAGCAGTACTTC. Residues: CASSQTGTRGEQYF.

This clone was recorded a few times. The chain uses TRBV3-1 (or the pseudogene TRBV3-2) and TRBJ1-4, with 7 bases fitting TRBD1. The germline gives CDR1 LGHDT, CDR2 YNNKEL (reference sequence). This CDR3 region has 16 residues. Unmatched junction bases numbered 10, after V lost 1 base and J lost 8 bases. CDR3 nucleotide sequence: TGTGCCAGCAGCCAAGGCTGGAACAGGGGTAACGAAAAACTGTTTTTT. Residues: CASSQGWNRGNEKLFF.

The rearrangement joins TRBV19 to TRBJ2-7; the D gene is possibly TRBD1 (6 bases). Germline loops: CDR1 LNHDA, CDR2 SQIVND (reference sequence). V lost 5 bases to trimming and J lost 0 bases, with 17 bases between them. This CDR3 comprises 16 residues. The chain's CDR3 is CASSETGTPSSYEQYF. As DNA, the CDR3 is TGTGCCAGTAGTGAAACCGGGACACCAAGCTCCTACGAGCAGTACTTC.

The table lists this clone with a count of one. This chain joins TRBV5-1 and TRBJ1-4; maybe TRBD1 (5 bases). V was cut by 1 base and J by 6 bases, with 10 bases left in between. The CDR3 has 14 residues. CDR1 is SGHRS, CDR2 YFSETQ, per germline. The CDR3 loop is CASSLSRVHEKLFF. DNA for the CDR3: TGCGCCAGCAGCTTGAGCAGGGTTCATGAAAAACTGTTTTTT.

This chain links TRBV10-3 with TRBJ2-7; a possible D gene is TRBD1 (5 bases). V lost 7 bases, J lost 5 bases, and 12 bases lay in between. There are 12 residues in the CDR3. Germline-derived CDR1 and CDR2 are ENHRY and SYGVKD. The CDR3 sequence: CAITNPGNEQYF. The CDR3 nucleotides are TGTGCCATCACCAACCCAGGGAACGAGCAGTACTTC.

The CDR3 DNA is TGTGCCAGCAGTCCCCCACCCCGGGAGAGGGAGTATGAGCAGTTCTTC. This translates into CASSPPPREREYEQFF. The V and J genes are TRBV28 and TRBJ2-1; TRBD2 is a possible D gene (6 bases). V shed 5 bases and J shed 8 bases, with 22 bases lying between them. The CDR3 totals 16 residues. The germline gives CDR1 MDHEN, CDR2 SYDVKM.

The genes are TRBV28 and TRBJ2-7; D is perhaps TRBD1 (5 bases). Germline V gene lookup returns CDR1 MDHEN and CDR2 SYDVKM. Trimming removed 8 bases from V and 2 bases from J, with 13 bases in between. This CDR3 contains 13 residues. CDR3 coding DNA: TGTGCCAGCGGCGGACAATCAGCCTACGAGCAGTACTTC. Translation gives CASGGQSAYEQYF.

The CDR3: CASSRHLGAAPSTDTQYF. CDR3 in DNA: TGCGCCAGCAGCCGCCACCTTGGGGCAGCCCCAAGCACAGATACGCAGTATTTT. The chain employs TRBV4-1 and TRBJ2-3, with a possible D match to TRBD1 (5 bases). The ends were cut back, 4 bases at V and 0 bases at J, with 20 bases in the middle. In germline, CDR1 is MGHRA, CDR2 YSYEKL. The CDR3 loop spans 18 amino acids.

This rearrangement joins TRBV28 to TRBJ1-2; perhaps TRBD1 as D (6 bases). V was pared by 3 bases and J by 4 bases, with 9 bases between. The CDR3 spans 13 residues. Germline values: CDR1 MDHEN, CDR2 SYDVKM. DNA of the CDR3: TGTGCCAGCAGTTTGGCGACAGGCTATGGCTACACCTTC. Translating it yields CASSLATGYGYTF.

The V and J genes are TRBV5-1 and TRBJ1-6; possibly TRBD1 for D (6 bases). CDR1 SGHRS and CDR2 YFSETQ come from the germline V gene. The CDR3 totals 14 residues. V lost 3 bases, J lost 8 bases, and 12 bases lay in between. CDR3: CASSWGEGDSPLHF. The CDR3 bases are TGCGCCAGCAGCTGGGGTGAGGGGGATTCACCCCTCCACTTT.

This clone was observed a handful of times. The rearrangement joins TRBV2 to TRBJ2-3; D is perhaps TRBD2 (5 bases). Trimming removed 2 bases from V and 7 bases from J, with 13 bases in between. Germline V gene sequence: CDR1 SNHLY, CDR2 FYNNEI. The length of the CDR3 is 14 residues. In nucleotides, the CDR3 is TGTGCCAGCAGTGAACAGACGACTACGAATACGCAGTATTTT. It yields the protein CASSEQTTTNTQYF.

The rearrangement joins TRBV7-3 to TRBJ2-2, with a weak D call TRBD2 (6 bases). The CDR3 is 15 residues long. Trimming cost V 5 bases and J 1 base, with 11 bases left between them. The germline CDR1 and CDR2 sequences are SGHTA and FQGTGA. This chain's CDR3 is CASSPSSGNTGELFF. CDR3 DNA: TGTGCCAGCAGCCCCAGTAGCGGGAACACCGGGGAGCTGTTTTTT.

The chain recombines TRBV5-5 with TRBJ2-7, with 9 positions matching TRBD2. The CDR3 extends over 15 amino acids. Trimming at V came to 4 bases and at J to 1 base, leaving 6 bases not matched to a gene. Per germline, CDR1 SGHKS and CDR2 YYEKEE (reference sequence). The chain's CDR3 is CASSRSGGLSYEQYF. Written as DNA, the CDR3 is TGTGCCAGCAGCCGAAGCGGGGGGCTTTCCTACGAGCAGTACTTC.

CDR3 protein: CATSDSRGWGTRNIQYF. As DNA, the CDR3 is TGTGCCACCAGTGATTCCCGGGGGTGGGGTACCCGCAACATTCAGTACTTC. The chain employs TRBV24-1 and TRBJ2-4, with TRBD2 as a possible D gene (6 bases). V dropped 2 bases and J dropped 7 bases, with 20 bases sitting between them. This CDR3 region has 17 residues. CDR1 and CDR2 (germline): KGHDR, SFDVKD.

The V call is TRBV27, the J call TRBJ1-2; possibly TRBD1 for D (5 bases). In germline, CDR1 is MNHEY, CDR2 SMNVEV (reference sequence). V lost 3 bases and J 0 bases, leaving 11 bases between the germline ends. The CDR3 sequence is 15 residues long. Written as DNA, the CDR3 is TGTGCCAGCAGTTTTGGGCAGGGCACTAACTATGGCTACACCTTC. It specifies CASSFGQGTNYGYTF.

The CDR3 sequence is CASSLEFGTTQETQYF. The CDR3, as DNA: TGTGCCAGCAGCTTAGAATTTGGGACAACCCAAGAGACCCAGTACTTC. This sequence joins TRBV11-2 and TRBJ2-5; perhaps TRBD1 as D (6 bases). Germline CDR1 and CDR2: SGHAT and FQNNGV. The CDR3 loop spans 16 amino acids. V lost 0 bases and J lost 1, with 12 bases in between.

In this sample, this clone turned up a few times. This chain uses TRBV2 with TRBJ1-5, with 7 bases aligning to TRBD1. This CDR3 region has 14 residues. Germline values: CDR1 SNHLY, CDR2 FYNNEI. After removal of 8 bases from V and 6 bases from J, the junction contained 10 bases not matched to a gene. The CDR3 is CASSGTDRSQPQHF. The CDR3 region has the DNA TGTGCCAGCTCGGGGACAGACAGGTCTCAGCCCCAGCATTTT.

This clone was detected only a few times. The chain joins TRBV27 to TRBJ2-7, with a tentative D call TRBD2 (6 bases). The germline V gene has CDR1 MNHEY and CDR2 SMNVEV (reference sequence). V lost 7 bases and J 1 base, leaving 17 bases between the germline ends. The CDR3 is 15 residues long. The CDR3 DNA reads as TGTGCCAGCACCAACTCGCTGGGGGGTTCCTACGAGCAGTACTTC. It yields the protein CASTNSLGGSYEQYF.

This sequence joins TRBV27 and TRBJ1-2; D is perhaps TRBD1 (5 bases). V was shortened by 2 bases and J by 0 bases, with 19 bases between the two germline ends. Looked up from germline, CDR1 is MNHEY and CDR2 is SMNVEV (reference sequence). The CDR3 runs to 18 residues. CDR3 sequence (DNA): TGTGCCAGCAGTTTAAAAGTGTTTCCGACAGCTCCTAACTATGGCTACACCTTC. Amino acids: CASSLKVFPTAPNYGYTF.

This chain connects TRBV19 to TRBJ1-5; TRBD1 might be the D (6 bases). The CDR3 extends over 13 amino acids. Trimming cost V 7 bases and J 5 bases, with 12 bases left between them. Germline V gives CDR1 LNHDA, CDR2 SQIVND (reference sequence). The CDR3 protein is CASTRQADQPQHF. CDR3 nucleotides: TGTGCCAGTACCCGACAGGCGGATCAGCCCCAGCATTTT.

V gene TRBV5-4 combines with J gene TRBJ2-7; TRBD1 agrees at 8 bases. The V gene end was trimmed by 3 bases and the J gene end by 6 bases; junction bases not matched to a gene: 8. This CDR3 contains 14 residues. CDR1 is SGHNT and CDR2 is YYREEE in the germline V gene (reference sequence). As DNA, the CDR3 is TGTGCCAGCAGCTCAGGGGGCGTTATAGTCGAGCAGTACTTC. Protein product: CASSSGGVIVEQYF.

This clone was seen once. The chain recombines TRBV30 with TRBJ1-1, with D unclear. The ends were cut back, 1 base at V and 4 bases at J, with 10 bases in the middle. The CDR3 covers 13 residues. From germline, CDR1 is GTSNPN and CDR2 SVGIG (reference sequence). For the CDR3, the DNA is TGTGCCTGGAGTGGAGGGTTTAGCACTGAAGCTTTCTTT. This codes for CAWSGGFSTEAFF.